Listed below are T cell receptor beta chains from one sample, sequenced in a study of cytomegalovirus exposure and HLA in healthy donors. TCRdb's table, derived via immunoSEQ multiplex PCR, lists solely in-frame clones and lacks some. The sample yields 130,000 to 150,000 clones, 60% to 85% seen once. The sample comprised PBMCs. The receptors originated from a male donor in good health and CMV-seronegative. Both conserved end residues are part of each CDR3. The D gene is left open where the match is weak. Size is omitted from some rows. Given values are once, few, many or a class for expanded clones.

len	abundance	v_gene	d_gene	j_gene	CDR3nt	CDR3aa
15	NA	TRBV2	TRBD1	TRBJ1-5	TGTGCCAGCAGTGAATGGGACAGGGGAAGGCAGCCCCAGCATTTT	CASSEWDRGRQPQHF
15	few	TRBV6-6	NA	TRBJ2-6	TGTGCCAGCACCATAGAAGACACGGGGGCCAACGTCCTGACTTTC	CASTIEDTGANVLTF
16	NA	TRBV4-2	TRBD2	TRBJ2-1	TGTGCCAGCAGCCTTAAGACTAGCGGGGTAGACAATGAGCAGTTCTTC	CASSLKTSGVDNEQFF
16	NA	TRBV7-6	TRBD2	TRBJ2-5	TGTGCCAGCAGCTTAAAGGTAGCGGGAGTGAAAGAGACCCAGTACTTC	CASSLKVAGVKETQYF
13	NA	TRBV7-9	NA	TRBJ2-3	TGTGCCAGCAGCTCAACAGGAACAGATACGCAGTATTTT	CASSSTGTDTQYF
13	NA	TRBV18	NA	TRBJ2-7	TGTGCCAGCTCACCCGAGGGCCGGTACGAGCAGTACTTC	CASSPEGRYEQYF
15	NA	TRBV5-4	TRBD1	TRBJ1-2	TGTGCCAGCAGCATGGACGGGACAGGGGGCTATGGCTACACCTTC	CASSMDGTGGYGYTF
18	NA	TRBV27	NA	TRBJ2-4	TGTGCCAGCAGTTTATCACCCTGGGACCTCAGGGGCCAAAACATTCAGTACTTC	CASSLSPWDLRGQNIQYF
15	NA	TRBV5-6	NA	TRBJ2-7	TGTGCCAGCAGCTTGCGACAGGCCTTTATATACGAGCAGTACTTC	CASSLRQAFIYEQYF
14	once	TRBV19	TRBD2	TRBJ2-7	TGTGCCAGTAGTGGGCTAGCGGATACCTACGAGCAGTACTTC	CASSGLADTYEQYF
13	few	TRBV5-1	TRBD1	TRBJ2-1	TGCGCCAGCAGCCTAGGGACAGGAAGTCAGCAGTTCTTC	CASSLGTGSQQFF
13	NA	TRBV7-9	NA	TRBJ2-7	TGTGCCAGCAGCTCCATCCTTTTGAGGGAGCAGTACTTC	CASSSILLREQYF
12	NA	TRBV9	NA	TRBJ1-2	TGTGCCAGCGGGGGCCGGAAGGGAGGCTACACCTTC	CASGGRKGGYTF
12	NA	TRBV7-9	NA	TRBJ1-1	TGTTCCAGCAGCTTAAAGGGGACTGAAGCTTTCTTT	CSSSLKGTEAFF
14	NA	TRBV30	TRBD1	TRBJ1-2	TGTGCCTGGAGGGGGGACAGGGGGCGGAATGGCTACACCTTC	CAWRGDRGRNGYTF
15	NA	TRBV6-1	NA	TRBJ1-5	TGTGCCAGCAGTGGTTTTCAGGGGCCCAATCAGCCCCAGCATTTT	CASSGFQGPNQPQHF
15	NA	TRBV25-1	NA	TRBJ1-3	TGTGCCAGCAGTGACCAGGGCATGCCTGGAAACACCATATATTTT	CASSDQGMPGNTIYF
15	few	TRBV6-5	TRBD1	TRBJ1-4	TGTGCCAGCGCTCTAGAGGGGGCAAGTATAGAAAAACTGTTTTTT	CASALEGASIEKLFF
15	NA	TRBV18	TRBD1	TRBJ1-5	TGTGCCAGCTCACCACCCGGGACAGGCGATCAGCCCCAGCATTTT	CASSPPGTGDQPQHF
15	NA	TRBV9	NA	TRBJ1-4	TGTGCCAGCAGCCCCTCGGTTGCAACTAATGAAAAACTGTTTTTT	CASSPSVATNEKLFF
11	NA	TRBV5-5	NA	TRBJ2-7	TGTGCCAGCAGCCGGGTCTACGAGCAGTACTTC	CASSRVYEQYF
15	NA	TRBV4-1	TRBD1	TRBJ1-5	TGCGCCAGCAGCCAAGCGGGACAGCTTATTCAGCCCCAGCATTTT	CASSQAGQLIQPQHF
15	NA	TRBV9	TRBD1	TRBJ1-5	TGTGCCAGCAGCGCCCGGACAGGGGAAGGTCAGCCCCAGCATTTT	CASSARTGEGQPQHF
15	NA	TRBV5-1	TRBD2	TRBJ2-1	TGCGCCAGCAGCCCGAGACTAGCGGCAGGGAGTGAGCAGTTCTTC	CASSPRLAAGSEQFF
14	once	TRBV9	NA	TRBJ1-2	TGTGCCAGCAGCGTAGTCTCACAGGCATATGGCTACACCTTC	CASSVVSQAYGYTF
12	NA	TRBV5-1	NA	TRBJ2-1	TGCGCCAGCAGCGTGGCTAACAATGAGCAGTTCTTC	CASSVANNEQFF
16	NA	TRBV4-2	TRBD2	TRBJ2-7	TGTGCCAGCAGCCAAGCGAGTAGCGGGGTGCCCTACGAGCAGTACTTC	CASSQASSGVPYEQYF
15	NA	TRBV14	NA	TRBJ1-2	TGTGCCAGCAGCCAGACAGGTTCGGGGAGCTATGGCTACACCTTC	CASSQTGSGSYGYTF
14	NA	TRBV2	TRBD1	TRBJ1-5	TGTGCCAGCAGTTCGACAGGGGGTTGGCAGCCCCAGCATTTT	CASSSTGGWQPQHF
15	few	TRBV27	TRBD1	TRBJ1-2	TGTGCCAGCAGTTTAATTCAGGGGGGACTAGGTGGCTACACCTTC	CASSLIQGGLGGYTF
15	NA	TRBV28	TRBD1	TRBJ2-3	TGTGCCAGCATTGGGACAGGGGGAGTCACAGATACGCAGTATTTT	CASIGTGGVTDTQYF
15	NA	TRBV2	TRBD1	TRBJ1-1	TGTGCCAGCAAAAAAGACAGGGGAAGTCGAACTGAAGCTTTCTTT	CASKKDRGSRTEAFF
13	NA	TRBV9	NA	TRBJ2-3	TGTGCCGGCAGACTAGGAGTGGGAGTTACGCAGTATTTT	CAGRLGVGVTQYF
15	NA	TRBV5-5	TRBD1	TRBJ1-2	TGTGCCAGCAGCTTGGTTGGGACAGGGGTTGGTGGCTACACCTTC	CASSLVGTGVGGYTF
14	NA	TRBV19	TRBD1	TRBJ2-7	TGTGCCAGTAGTGTAACAGGGGGCGCCCATGAGCAGTACTTC	CASSVTGGAHEQYF
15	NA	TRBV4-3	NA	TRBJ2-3	TGCGCCAGCAGCCAAGGAAGTCAGTTCACAGATACGCAGTATTTT	CASSQGSQFTDTQYF
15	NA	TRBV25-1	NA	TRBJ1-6	TGTGCCAGCGCCCCGGGACAAAGCTCTAATTCACCCCTCCACTTT	CASAPGQSSNSPLHF
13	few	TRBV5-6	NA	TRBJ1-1	TGTGCCAGCAGCTTGGTGGGGGGGCATGAAGCTTTCTTT	CASSLVGGHEAFF
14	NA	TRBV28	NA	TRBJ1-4	TGTGCCAGCAGTGGACAGCCAACTAATGAAAAACTGTTTTTT	CASSGQPTNEKLFF
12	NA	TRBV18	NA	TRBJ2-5	TGTGCCAGCTCACCACCTATCGAGACCCAGTACTTC	CASSPPIETQYF
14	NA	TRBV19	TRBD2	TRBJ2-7	TGTGCCAGTACCGCGGGGGTAGGGGACTACGAGCAGTACTTC	CASTAGVGDYEQYF
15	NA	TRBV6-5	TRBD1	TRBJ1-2	TGTGCCAGCAGTTACCTGAGGAGGGGGCAGCATGGCTACACCTTC	CASSYLRRGQHGYTF
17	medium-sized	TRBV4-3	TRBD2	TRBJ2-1	TGCGCCAGCAGCCAATCACGGGGGGGCGGACCCTACAATGAGCAGTTCTTC	CASSQSRGGGPYNEQFF
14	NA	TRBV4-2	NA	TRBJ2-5	TGTGCCAGCAGCCAAGATTCTGCTAGAGAGACCCAGTACTTC	CASSQDSARETQYF
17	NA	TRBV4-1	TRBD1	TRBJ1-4	TGCGCCAGCCGCCCCCGGACAGGGGGCCTTACTAATGAAAAACTGTTTTTT	CASRPRTGGLTNEKLFF
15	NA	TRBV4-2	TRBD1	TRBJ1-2	TGTGCCAGCAACCAAGAACTGGGACAGGGCTATGGCTACCCCTTC	CASNQELGQGYGYPF
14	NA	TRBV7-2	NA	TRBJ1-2	TGTGCCAGCAGCCGCGACAGAGCTAACTATGGCTACACCTTC	CASSRDRANYGYTF
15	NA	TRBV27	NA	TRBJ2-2	TGTGCCAGCAGTTTAGAGCGGCCGAACACCGGGGAGCTGTTTTTT	CASSLERPNTGELFF
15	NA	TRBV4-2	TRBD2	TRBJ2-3	TGTGCCAGCAGTCTTGCGGGGGACCTTTGGGAAACGCAGTATTTT	CASSLAGDLWETQYF
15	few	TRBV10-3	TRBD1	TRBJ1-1	TGTGCCATCAGCCGGGACAGGGGGTTGAACACTGAAGCTTTCTTT	CAISRDRGLNTEAFF
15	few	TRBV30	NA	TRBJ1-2	TGTGCCTGGAGTAAGGGTAGACGGGAAGAGTATGGCTACACCTTC	CAWSKGRREEYGYTF
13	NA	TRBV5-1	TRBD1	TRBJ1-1	TGCGCCAGCAGCTTACAGGGGCCCACTGAAGCTTTCTTT	CASSLQGPTEAFF
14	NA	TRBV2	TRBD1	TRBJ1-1	TGTGCCAGCAGTCCACAGGGGAAGAACACTGAAGCTTTCTTT	CASSPQGKNTEAFF
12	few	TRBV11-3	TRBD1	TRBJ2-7	TGTGCCAGCAGCGGGACAGGTTACGAGCAGTACTTC	CASSGTGYEQYF
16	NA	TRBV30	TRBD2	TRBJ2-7	TGTGCCTGGACTACCGTAGCGGGAGGCTACACCTACGAGCAGTACTTC	CAWTTVAGGYTYEQYF
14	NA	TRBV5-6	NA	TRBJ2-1	TGTGCCAGCAGCTTGGTAACAGAGTACAATGAGCAGTTCTTC	CASSLVTEYNEQFF